This T cell receptor (beta chain) appears in the sequencing data of a study of cytomegalovirus exposure and HLA in healthy donors. In the case of this clone: Antigen unknown.

The V gene lost 2 bases and the J gene lost 9 bases, with 11 bases spanning the gap. The CDR3 sequence is 13 residues long. The germline gives CDR1 GTSNPN, CDR2 SVGIG (reference sequence). General study points: In a later analysis, TCR association rates varied by HLA locus: DRB1 most, HLA-C fewest. Immune exposure information available was restricted to CMV serostatus. Altogether, 150 or so TCR beta chains were recorded as cytomegalovirus-associated.

13 Jbeta primers and 60 Vbeta primers were used for the PCR. Using immunoSEQ multiplex PCR, the repertoire was profiled, and TCRdb retains in-frame clones only, with some absent. The sample contains approximately 250,000 clones, around 80% of which appear only once. The V and J genes are TRBV30 and TRBJ1-6, with D unresolved. The material sequenced was PBMCs. This TCR was sampled from a boy aged 5-17 years in good health and CMV-seronegative. CDR3 sequence: CAWSLNGVSPLHF. The CDR3 bases are TGTGCCTGGAGTTTAAACGGAGTTTCACCCCTCCACTTT.